This is a list of T cell receptor beta chains from one sample in a study of early T cells in non-severe SARS-CoV-2 infection. TCRdb re-analysed the 5' RACE reads in MiXCR, keeping a single row per CDR3 protein. The table includes tens of thousands of distinct CDR3 sequences, around 5.2% detected once. The specimen sequenced was whole blood. The source of these receptors is an adult who was a healthcare worker with PCR-confirmed SARS-CoV-2 infection or an uninfected control (not recorded which). CDR3s include the opening cysteine and the closing phenylalanine or tryptophan. A D gene is named only where the DNA matches it firmly. For some rows the clone size is stated as once, few or many, or as a class when expanded; others skip it.

TRBV4-3	TRBJ2-7	15	NA	TRBD1	TGCGCCAGCAGCCAAGTGGGGACAGGGACCTACGAGCAGTACTTC	CASSQVGTGTYEQYF
TRBV11-2	TRBJ2-1	15	many	TRBD2	TGTGCCAGTGTCATAGCGGGAGGGCCCTCGGATGAGCAGTTCTTC	CASVIAGGPSDEQFF
TRBV25-1	TRBJ2-4	17	few	TRBD1	TGTGCCAGCAGTGCTACAGGGGGCGATCCCTCGGGGGACATTCAGTACTTC	CASSATGGDPSGDIQYF
TRBV12-3/TRBV12-4	TRBJ2-7	14	many	TRBD2	TGTGCCAGCAGTGTAGCGGGGGCTACCTACGAGCAGTACTTC	CASSVAGATYEQYF
TRBV11-2	TRBJ1-1	14	few	NA	TGTGCCAGCAGCGGACCCGACAGGCTGTCTGAAGCTTTCTTT	CASSGPDRLSEAFF
TRBV27	TRBJ2-2	14	many	NA	TGTGCCAGCAGTATAGGACAGAACACCGGGGAGCTGTTTTTT	CASSIGQNTGELFF
TRBV19	TRBJ2-2	15	many	NA	TGTGCCACTATGAAGCAGGGGACGGACACCGGGGAGCTGTTTTTT	CATMKQGTDTGELFF
TRBV4-1	TRBJ2-3	15	medium-sized	TRBD2	TGCGCCAGCAGCACGCGAGCGGGGGGCACAGATACGCAGTATTTT	CASSTRAGGTDTQYF
TRBV7-3	TRBJ2-2	15	many	NA	TGTGCCAGCAGCTTAACGCTGGAAAACACCGGGGAGCTGTTTTTT	CASSLTLENTGELFF
TRBV27	TRBJ2-4	12	many	TRBD2	TGTGCCAGCGGACTAGCAACAAACATTCAGTACTTC	CASGLATNIQYF
TRBV6-6	TRBJ2-1	13	many	NA	TGTGCCAGCAGCTTACGACGGGACAATGAGCAGTTCTTC	CASSLRRDNEQFF
TRBV20-1	TRBJ2-2	16	many	TRBD2	TGCAGTGCGCGAAGGCGGCTAGCGGGAGAGGCCGGGGAGCTGTTTTTT	CSARRRLAGEAGELFF
TRBV30	TRBJ1-2	13	many	NA	TGTGCCTGGAGTGTAGATCGATACTATGGCTACACCTTC	CAWSVDRYYGYTF
TRBV3-1	TRBJ1-5	14	few	NA	TGTGCCAGCAGCCAAGCTGACAGAAATCAGCCCCAGCATTTT	CASSQADRNQPQHF
TRBV24-1	TRBJ2-1	14	many	NA	TGTGCCACCAGTGATTTAGTGGTTAATAGTGAGCAGTTCTTC	CATSDLVVNSEQFF
TRBV18	TRBJ1-5	13	many	NA	TGTGCCAGCTCACCAGATGGCAATCAGCCCCAGCATTTT	CASSPDGNQPQHF
TRBV12-3/TRBV12-4	TRBJ2-1	17	few	NA	TGTGCCAGCATCTTAGAAGGGGCAGGGAAGCCCTACAATGAGCAGTTCTTC	CASILEGAGKPYNEQFF
TRBV20-1	TRBJ1-2	12	few	NA	TGCAGTGCTAATCGGGGAGGTTATGGCTACACCTTC	CSANRGGYGYTF
TRBV5-6	TRBJ2-2	16	many	TRBD1	TGTGCCAGCAGCTTGAGGACAGGACTGGACACCGGGGAGCTGTTTTTT	CASSLRTGLDTGELFF
TRBV29-1	TRBJ2-1	15	many	TRBD1	TGCAGCTCCTGCCGGGACAGGGCCCCTTACAATGAGCAGTTCTTC	CSSCRDRAPYNEQFF
TRBV29-1	TRBJ1-1	13	medium-sized	NA	TGCAGCGTTGTACCGGGGGTGAACACTGAAGCTTTCTTT	CSVVPGVNTEAFF
TRBV4-3	TRBJ2-7	13	NA	TRBD1	TGCGCCAGCAGCTCACGGACAGGGGACGAGCAGTACTTC	CASSSRTGDEQYF
TRBV10-3	TRBJ2-1	15	many	NA	TGTGCCATCAGTGAGGCTGGGGGATCCTACAATGAGCAGTTCTTC	CAISEAGGSYNEQFF
TRBV15	TRBJ1-5	15	many	NA	TGTGCCACCAGCATGCTGTCGACAGGCCGAGGGCCCCAGCATTTT	CATSMLSTGRGPQHF
TRBV27	TRBJ2-1	14	many	TRBD1	TGTGCCAGCAGTTACGCAGGGGGAATCAATGAGCAGTTCTTC	CASSYAGGINEQFF
TRBV20-1	TRBJ2-7	13	many	NA	TGCAGTGCTAGAGACAGGGGAAGTAACGAGCAGTACTTC	CSARDRGSNEQYF
TRBV28	TRBJ2-2	14	many	TRBD1	TGTGCCAGCAGTTTGGGGGACAGGTCCGGGGAGCTGTTTTTT	CASSLGDRSGELFF
TRBV4-3	TRBJ2-1	14	NA	NA	TGCGCCAGCAGCCAAGATCCAACTAACAATGAGCAGTTCTTC	CASSQDPTNNEQFF
TRBV9	TRBJ2-3	15	many	TRBD2	TGTGCCAGCAGCGTACTAGCGGGAGGCACAGATACGCAGTATTTT	CASSVLAGGTDTQYF
TRBV20-1	TRBJ2-1	15	NA	NA	TGCAGTGCTAGAAGATTGCGGGTCTCCGATGGTGAGCAGTTCTTC	CSARRLRVSDGEQFF
TRBV10-3	TRBJ2-7	15	many	TRBD1	TGTGCCATCAGTGAGCCTCGACAGGGGAGTTACGAGCAGTACTTC	CAISEPRQGSYEQYF
TRBV6-5	TRBJ2-3	16	NA	TRBD1	TGTGCCAGCAGCACAGGGACAGGGGGTTGGTCAGATACGCAGTATTTT	CASSTGTGGWSDTQYF
TRBV20-1	TRBJ2-1	15	NA	NA	TGCAGTGCTAGAGATCTTTGGACCCAGGGCAATGAGCAGTTCTTC	CSARDLWTQGNEQFF
TRBV4-2	TRBJ2-3	17	many	TRBD2	TGTGCCAGCAGCCAAGATATGAGCGGGGTGAGCACAGATACGCAGTATTTT	CASSQDMSGVSTDTQYF
TRBV7-9	TRBJ2-3	16	few	NA	TGTGCCAGCACCCCCCCCCACGGGGTCAGCACAGATACGCAGTATTTT	CASTPPHGVSTDTQYF
TRBV6-2/TRBV6-3	TRBJ1-1	14	many	NA	TGTGCCAGCAGCGCGGTTGGCGGAAACACTGAAGCTTTCTTT	CASSAVGGNTEAFF
TRBV6-5	TRBJ2-3	15	many	TRBD2	TGTGCCAGCAGCCAGAGCGGGGTTAGCACAGATACGCAGTATTTT	CASSQSGVSTDTQYF
TRBV12-3/TRBV12-4	TRBJ2-2	12	many	NA	TGTGCCAGCGGAAGGGACACCGGGGAGCTGTTTTTT	CASGRDTGELFF
TRBV27	TRBJ2-6	17	NA	NA	TGTGCCAGCAGTTTTAGCGGCGGGATCTCTGGGGCCAACGTCCTGACTTTC	CASSFSGGISGANVLTF
TRBV12-3/TRBV12-4	TRBJ2-2	15	many	NA	TGTGCCAGCAGTTCCCCCTGGGGGAACACCGGGGAGCTGTTTTTT	CASSSPWGNTGELFF
TRBV7-2	TRBJ2-3	16	many	TRBD1	TGTGCCAGCAGCTCCAGGGGACAGGGGCAAACAGATACGCAGTATTTT	CASSSRGQGQTDTQYF
TRBV28	TRBJ2-2	16	many	TRBD2	TGTGCCAGCAGTCCCCCTAGCGGGAGAATCACCGGGGAGCTGTTTTTT	CASSPPSGRITGELFF
TRBV7-9	TRBJ2-2	14	once	TRBD1	TGTGCCGGAAGTGAACAGGGGGCGACCGGGGAGCTGTTTTTT	CAGSEQGATGELFF
TRBV4-2	TRBJ1-5	14	many	NA	TGTGCCAGCAGCCAAGATTGGGGCCATCAGCCCCAGCATTTT	CASSQDWGHQPQHF
TRBV15	TRBJ1-1	15	many	NA	TGTGCCACCAGCAGAGACCCCGGACAGACCACCGAAGCTTTCTTT	CATSRDPGQTTEAFF
TRBV7-9	TRBJ2-3	16	many	TRBD1	TGTGCCAGCAGCTCCCGGGACAGTAGATCGGCAGATACGCAGTATTTT	CASSSRDSRSADTQYF
TRBV5-1	TRBJ2-1	15	many	NA	TGCGCCAGCAGCTTAGAGAGTAGCTCCTACAATGAGCAGTTCTTC	CASSLESSSYNEQFF
TRBV20-1	TRBJ2-7	17	many	TRBD2	TGCAGTGCTAGTGGATCGCTAGCGGGAGGTAACGGCTACGAGCAGTACTTC	CSASGSLAGGNGYEQYF
TRBV29-1	TRBJ2-1	13	many	NA	TGCAGCGCAGAAAGGCTAGACTACAATGAGCAGTTCTTC	CSAERLDYNEQFF
TRBV7-2	TRBJ2-1	13	NA	NA	TGTGCCAGCAGCTTATACTCCTACAATGAGCAGTTCTTC	CASSLYSYNEQFF
TRBV12-3/TRBV12-4	TRBJ1-1	14	many	NA	TGTGCCAGCAGTTTCGCCGGCTCGAACACTGAAGCTTTCTTT	CASSFAGSNTEAFF
TRBV12-3/TRBV12-4	TRBJ1-2	13	few	NA	TGTGCCAGCACCCAAGGGACCTCCTATGGCTACACCTTC	CASTQGTSYGYTF
TRBV5-4	TRBJ2-1	15	few	NA	TGTGCCAGCAGCTTGGGAGGGCTCGGGGACAATGAGCAGTTCTTC	CASSLGGLGDNEQFF
TRBV13	TRBJ1-1	16	many	TRBD1	TGTGCCAGCAGCGATCCGGACAGGGGGTACGGGACTGAAGCTTTCTTT	CASSDPDRGYGTEAFF
TRBV7-9	TRBJ1-4	15	NA	NA	TGTGCCAGCAGCTACCCGGCAACAACTAATGAAAAACTGTTTTTT	CASSYPATTNEKLFF
TRBV12-3/TRBV12-4	TRBJ2-7	14	many	TRBD1	TGTGCCAGCAGTTGGGGACAGATGCTGGGAGAGCAGTACTTC	CASSWGQMLGEQYF
TRBV18	TRBJ1-2	16	many	TRBD1	TGTGCCAGCTCACCACCAAGGGACAGGGTTCGCTATGGCTACACCTTC	CASSPPRDRVRYGYTF
TRBV12-3/TRBV12-4	TRBJ2-1	16	medium-sized	NA	TGTGCCAGCAGTTTTCCCGACAAGGGTTCCTACAATGAGCAGTTCTTC	CASSFPDKGSYNEQFF
TRBV7-6	TRBJ2-1	14	NA	NA	TGTGCCAGCAGCCCCGGGAGTACCCCCCCCGAGCAGTTCTTC	CASSPGSTPPEQFF
TRBV2	TRBJ1-2	14	NA	TRBD1	TGTGCCAGCAGTGGCGACAGGGGACGGTATGGCTACACCTTC	CASSGDRGRYGYTF